These 20 T cell receptor beta chains were sequenced from one sample in a study of OX40 agonist ivuxolimab in advanced cancers. Sequencing used immunoSEQ multiplex PCR; TCRdb keeps in-frame clones, though not all of them. Of 75,000 to 90,000 clones listed, around nine tenths are singletons. Material: CD4+ or CD8+ T cells sorted from blood, obtained in a trial of the OX40 agonist ivuxolimab. The receptors here all came from an adult with an advanced solid tumor such as melanoma, head and neck, liver or kidney cancer.

This chain joins TRBV5-1 and TRBJ1-2, with a weak D call TRBD1 (5 bases). CDR3 size: 16 residues. V was shortened by 2 bases and J by 7 bases, with 21 bases between the two germline ends. CDR1 and CDR2 from the germline V gene are SGHRS and YFSETQ. The CDR3 nucleotides read TGCGCCAGCAGCTTTATAGGGGAAAGGGACTCTGGTGGCTACACCTTC. Encoded protein: CASSFIGERDSGGYTF.

The sample holds one count of this clone. The chain carries TRBV6-4 and TRBJ2-3, with D tentatively TRBD1 or TRBD2 (6 bases each). The CDR3 has 14 amino acids. Germline V lookup: CDR1 MRHNA, CDR2 SNTAGT. The germline V and J ends were trimmed by 7 bases and 5 bases, with 16 bases remaining between them. DNA of the CDR3: TGTGCCAGCAAGGTTGCGGAGGGGGGAGATACGCAGTATTTT. This gives the protein CASKVAEGGDTQYF.

A few counts support this clone. The chain couples TRBV6-6 to TRBJ1-5; D is uncertain. From germline, CDR1 is MNHNY and CDR2 SVGAGI (reference sequence). Trimming shortened V by 4 bases and J by 6 bases, and 7 bases separated the two germline ends. The CDR3 extends over 12 amino acids. CDR3 DNA: TGTGCCAGCAGTTCATCCATTCAGCCCCAGCATTTT. This translates into CASSSSIQPQHF.

This clone has just one count. This rearrangement joins TRBV5-1 to TRBJ2-7; TRBD2 matches at 11 bases. The CDR3 runs to 15 residues. Germline values: CDR1 SGHRS, CDR2 YFSETQ. J gave up 2 bases and V 2 bases, and 3 bases lay outside the gene matches. DNA for the CDR3: TGCGCCAGCAGCTTTCAGACTAGCGGGACCTACGAGCAGTACTTC. Protein product: CASSFQTSGTYEQYF.

The chain is built from TRBV4-3 and TRBJ1-2; D unclear. V shed 0 bases and J shed 4 bases, with 12 bases lying between them. This CDR3 region has 15 residues. Germline V gives CDR1 LGHNA, CDR2 YSLEER. CDR3 in DNA: TGCGCCAGCAGCCAAGATTCTCTAGGAGTCTATGGCTACACCTTC. Its translation is CASSQDSLGVYGYTF.

This chain uses TRBV5-5 with TRBJ2-7; TRBD1 matches 8 bases. The CDR3 runs to 15 residues. The V gene end was trimmed by 7 bases and the J gene end by 5 bases; junction bases not matched to a gene: 14. Germline V gives CDR1 SGHKS, CDR2 YYEKEE (reference sequence). CDR3 sequence (DNA): TGTGCCAGCGGAAGTGGACAGGGATTATCCCACGAGCAGTACTTC. Amino acid sequence: CASGSGQGLSHEQYF.

The chain uses TRBV18 and TRBJ2-7; TRBD1 matches 7 bases. This CDR3 is 13 amino acids long. The V segment lost 3 bases and the J segment 3 bases; nucleotides outside the gene matches: 2. Germline CDR1 KGHSH, CDR2 LQKENI. The DNA of the CDR3 is TGTGCCAGCTCACCCGGACAGGACTACGAGCAGTACTTC. Translating gives CASSPGQDYEQYF. The variable domain in full, with the rest retrieved from reference TRBV18 and TRBJ2-7, is NAGVMQNPRHLVRRRGQEARLRCSPMKGHSHVYWYRQLPEEGLKFMVYLQKENIIDESGMPKERFSAEFPKEGPSILRIQQVVRGDSAAYFCASSPGQDYEQYFGPGTRLTVT.

This chain uses TRBV2 with TRBJ2-5; tentative D call: TRBD2 (5 bases). V was clipped by 1 base and J by 5 bases, with 20 bases between them. The CDR3 runs 17 residues. CDR1 is SNHLY, CDR2 FYNNEI, per germline. The CDR3: CASSEDGSEASRETQYF. The CDR3 nucleotides are TGTGCCAGCAGTGAAGACGGTAGCGAGGCCAGTCGTGAGACCCAGTACTTC.

This rearrangement joins TRBV28 to TRBJ1-2; unclear D gene. With 7 bases removed from V and 5 bases from J, the gap between germline ends came to 20 bases. Germline CDR1 is MDHEN and CDR2 is SYDVKM. This CDR3 spans 15 amino acids. CDR3 residues: CASTRPGTILYGYTF. The CDR3 DNA sequence: TGTGCCAGCACCCGTCCAGGAACTATACTATATGGCTACACCTTC.

The chain has TRBV6-5 and TRBJ2-2; 7 bases match TRBD2. Germline CDR1 and CDR2: MNHEY and SVGAGI. This CDR3 has 15 residues. V shed 5 bases and J 2 bases; nucleotides not matched to a gene: 5. As DNA, the CDR3 is TGTGCCAGCAGTGGACTAGATCTCAACACCGGGGAGCTGTTTTTT. This encodes CASSGLDLNTGELFF.

The V and J genes are TRBV11-2 and TRBJ2-6, with 8 bases aligning to TRBD1. The CDR3 contains 20 residues. Per the germline V gene, CDR1 is SGHAT and CDR2 is FQNNGV. V dropped 0 bases and J dropped 1; count of bases not matched to a gene: 11. CDR3 in amino acids: CASSLDGWDRFKSGANVLTF. Here the CDR3 DNA reads TGTGCCAGCAGCTTAGATGGATGGGACAGGTTTAAGTCTGGGGCCAACGTCCTGACTTTC.

CDR3 in DNA: TGTGCCAGCACTCCCCGGGAGGGGGTCAATGAGCAGTTCTTC. Translated, it gives CASTPREGVNEQFF. The chain links TRBV6-1 to TRBJ2-1, with TRBD2 identical over 8 bases. Germline CDR1 and CDR2: MNHNS and SASEGT. The CDR3 length is 14 residues. With 7 bases clipped from V and 6 bases from J, the junction kept 8 bases outside the gene matches.

A remark on this clone: At one of its ends the junction is not consistent with the germline gene, which may arise from a read error. The chain joins TRBV5-1 to TRBJ2-1; 9 bases are shared with TRBD2. The CDR3 is 17 amino acids. CDR1 is SGHRS, CDR2 YFSETQ, per germline. The CDR3 loop is CARSPGGGGRAAHEQFF. The DNA of the CDR3 is TGCGCCCGCAGCCCCGGGGGGGGCGGGAGGGCCGCTCATGAGCAGTTCTTC.

This clone was seen a few times. V gene TRBV7-8 combines with J gene TRBJ2-7; D is perhaps TRBD2 (5 bases). The CDR3 loop spans 14 amino acids. CDR1 is SGHVS, CDR2 FQNEAQ, per germline. Deletions cut 0 bases from V and 7 bases from J, with 13 bases between. The CDR3 reads CASSLAGASGEQYF. CDR3 DNA: TGTGCCAGCAGCTTAGCGGGAGCCTCCGGGGAGCAGTACTTC.

The chain links TRBV4-2 to TRBJ2-3; TRBD2 aligns across 9 bases. The CDR3 covers 18 residues. After removal of 1 base from V and 0 bases from J, the junction contained 8 bases not matched to a gene. The germline V gene has CDR1 LGHNA and CDR2 YNFKEQ. The CDR3 coding sequence is TGTGCCAGCAGCCAAGTTAGCGGGAGTTACGCTAGCACAGATACGCAGTATTTT. The encoded protein is CASSQVSGSYASTDTQYF.

The chain joins TRBV2 to TRBJ2-7; TRBD2 agrees at 8 bases. Germline V gives CDR1 SNHLY, CDR2 FYNNEI. Trimming took 9 bases from V and 1 from J; bases not matched to a gene: 2. CDR3 length: 12 residues. DNA of the CDR3: TGTGCCAGTCAGCGGGAGTCCTACGAGCAGTACTTC. Protein sequence: CASQRESYEQYF.

The V and J genes are TRBV5-1 and TRBJ2-3; D is possibly TRBD2 (6 bases). Deletions cut 4 bases from V and 6 bases from J, with 18 bases between. Germline CDR1 SGHRS, CDR2 YFSETQ. The length of the CDR3 is 15 residues. The chain's CDR3 is CASSPFPQAGDTQYF. The CDR3 DNA reads TGCGCCAGCAGCCCCTTTCCTCAGGCGGGGGATACGCAGTATTTT. Drawing the rest from reference TRBV5-1 and TRBJ2-3, the complete variable domain is KAGVTQTPRYLIKTRGQQVTLSCSPISGHRSVSWYQQTPGQGLQFLFEYFSETQRNKGNFPGRFSGRQFSNSRSEMNVSTLELGDSALYLCASSPFPQAGDTQYFGPGTRLTVL.

The genes are TRBV19 and TRBJ2-5; D ambiguous. The CDR3 consists of 11 residues. Germline loops: CDR1 LNHDA, CDR2 SQIVND (reference sequence). V was pared by 6 bases and J by 5 bases, with 7 bases between. The CDR3 sequence is CASRASETQYF. In nucleotides, the CDR3 is TGTGCCAGTAGGGCTTCGGAGACCCAGTACTTC.

Here the CDR3 reads CASSIGVFNEQFF. The CDR3 DNA follows: TGTGCCAGTAGTATTGGGGTTTTCAATGAGCAGTTCTTC. The chain has TRBV19 and TRBJ2-1, with unresolved D. V gave up 3 bases and J gave up 6 bases, with 9 bases separating them. Germline CDR1 LNHDA, CDR2 SQIVND (reference sequence). This CDR3 has 13 residues.

V and J are TRBV6-1 and TRBJ1-1, with D tentatively TRBD1 (6 bases). The CDR3 is made up of 14 amino acids. Looked up from germline, CDR1 is MNHNS and CDR2 is SASEGT. V was cut by 6 bases and J by 1 base, with 12 bases left in between. CDR3 region: CASRAGTPNTEAFF. The CDR3 DNA reads as TGTGCCAGCAGGGCCGGGACACCGAACACTGAAGCTTTCTTT.